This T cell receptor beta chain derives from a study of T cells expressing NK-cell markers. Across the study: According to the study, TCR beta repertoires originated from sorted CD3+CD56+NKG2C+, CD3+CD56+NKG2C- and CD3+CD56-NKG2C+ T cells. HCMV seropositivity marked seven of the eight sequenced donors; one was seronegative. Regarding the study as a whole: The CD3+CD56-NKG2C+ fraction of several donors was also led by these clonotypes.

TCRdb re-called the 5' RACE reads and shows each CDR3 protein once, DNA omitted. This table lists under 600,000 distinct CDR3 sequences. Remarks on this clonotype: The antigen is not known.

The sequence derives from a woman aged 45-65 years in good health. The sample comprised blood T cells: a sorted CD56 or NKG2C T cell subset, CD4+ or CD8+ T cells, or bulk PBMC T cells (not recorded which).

Here the CDR3 reads CASSISGGLYNEQFF. This chain joins TRBV7-9 and TRBJ2-1. The CDR3 is made up of 15 amino acids. The germline CDR1 and CDR2 sequences are SEHNR and FQNEAQ (reference sequence). Full variable domain (rest looked up from reference TRBV7-9 and TRBJ2-1): DTGVSQNPRHKITKRGQNVTFRCDPISEHNRLYWYRQTLGQGPEFLTYFQNEAQLEKSRLLSDRFSAERPKGSFSTLEIQRTEQGDSAMYLCASSISGGLYNEQFFGPGTRLTVL.